A selection of T cell receptor beta chains follows, all from one sample in a study of control samples from healthy donors and cancer patients. TCRdb keeps only in-frame clones here, not all; method: immunoSEQ multiplex PCR. The table has around 75,000 clones, 85% to 95% seen once; the top ten hold about 5%. Material for sequencing was blood. Every receptor here comes from a woman aged 55 to 70 in good health. CDR3s include the opening cysteine and the closing phenylalanine or tryptophan. Each record gives: V gene, clone size, D gene, J gene, CDR3 DNA, CDR3 protein. D genes are given only for firm matches. Clone size is given for some rows only: seen once, a few or many times, or a class if the clone is expanded.

V gene: TRBV6-5
clone size: -
D gene: TRBD2
J gene: TRBJ2-1
CDR3 DNA: TGTGCCAGCAGGCCCGGGACTAGCAGAAACAATGAGCAGTTCTTC
CDR3 protein: CASRPGTSRNNEQFF

V gene: TRBV5-1
clone size: -
D gene: -
J gene: TRBJ1-1
CDR3 DNA: TGCGCCAGCAGCCGCACCTGGGGGGTTGGCACTGAAGCTTTCTTT
CDR3 protein: CASSRTWGVGTEAFF

V gene: TRBV18
clone size: -
D gene: -
J gene: TRBJ2-2
CDR3 DNA: TGTGCCAGCTCACCACCTGGACAAACGCCTAACACCGGGGAGCTGTTTTTT
CDR3 protein: CASSPPGQTPNTGELFF

V gene: TRBV9
clone size: -
D gene: TRBD1
J gene: TRBJ2-1
CDR3 DNA: TGTGCCAGCAGCGTAGAGGCAGCAGCAGGGGGCATTGAGCAGTTCTTC
CDR3 protein: CASSVEAAAGGIEQFF

V gene: TRBV6-2/TRBV6-3
clone size: -
D gene: TRBD1
J gene: TRBJ1-1
CDR3 DNA: TGTGCCAGCAGTTACGCATCCGGGACAGGTTACACTGAAGCTTTCTTT
CDR3 protein: CASSYASGTGYTEAFF

V gene: TRBV29-1
clone size: -
D gene: -
J gene: TRBJ1-4
CDR3 DNA: TGCAGCGTTGGGGATGGACCCTCAACTAATGAAAAACTGTTTTTT
CDR3 protein: CSVGDGPSTNEKLFF

V gene: TRBV18
clone size: -
D gene: TRBD1
J gene: TRBJ2-7
CDR3 DNA: TGTGCCAGCTCGGCTGGGACAGGGGGCTTCATGGAGCAGTACTTC
CDR3 protein: CASSAGTGGFMEQYF

V gene: TRBV28
clone size: -
D gene: -
J gene: TRBJ1-6
CDR3 DNA: TGTGCCAGCAGTCGATCTCCGGGATCCAGCTATAATTCACCCCTCCACTTT
CDR3 protein: CASSRSPGSSYNSPLHF

V gene: TRBV3-1/TRBV3-2
clone size: -
D gene: TRBD1
J gene: TRBJ1-4
CDR3 DNA: TGTGCCAGCAGCCAAGGAGGGGGCGAAAAACTGTTTTTT
CDR3 protein: CASSQGGGEKLFF

V gene: TRBV18
clone size: -
D gene: -
J gene: TRBJ1-1
CDR3 DNA: TGTGCCAGCTCACCGACCGACCCTAAGGGAGGCACTGAAGCTTTCTTT
CDR3 protein: CASSPTDPKGGTEAFF

V gene: TRBV7-3
clone size: -
D gene: -
J gene: TRBJ1-1
CDR3 DNA: TGTGCCAGCAGCTCCGATCCAAACACTGAAGCTTTCTTT
CDR3 protein: CASSSDPNTEAFF

V gene: TRBV2
clone size: -
D gene: -
J gene: TRBJ1-5
CDR3 DNA: TGTGCCAGCAGCGGGGACGGTAGCAATCAGCCCCAGCATTTT
CDR3 protein: CASSGDGSNQPQHF

V gene: TRBV7-9
clone size: -
D gene: -
J gene: TRBJ1-2
CDR3 DNA: TGTGCCAGCAGCTTAGCGCAGCCCAACTATGGCTACACCTTC
CDR3 protein: CASSLAQPNYGYTF

V gene: TRBV18
clone size: -
D gene: -
J gene: TRBJ1-2
CDR3 DNA: TGTGCCAGCTCACCACCGGGGGAGCGTGACTATGGCTACACCTTC
CDR3 protein: CASSPPGERDYGYTF

V gene: TRBV9
clone size: -
D gene: TRBD2
J gene: TRBJ2-2
CDR3 DNA: TGTGCCAGCAGCGTAAATCTAGCGGGAGGATCGAACACCGGGGAGCTGTTTTTT
CDR3 protein: CASSVNLAGGSNTGELFF

V gene: TRBV18
clone size: -
D gene: -
J gene: TRBJ1-2
CDR3 DNA: TGTGCCAGCTCAACTAACTATGGCTACACCTTC
CDR3 protein: CASSTNYGYTF

V gene: TRBV21-1
clone size: -
D gene: -
J gene: TRBJ1-5
CDR3 DNA: TGTGCCAGCAAGCCGGGACACTGGAGGTATGGCAATCAGCCCCAGCATTTT
CDR3 protein: CASKPGHWRYGNQPQHF

V gene: TRBV7-2
clone size: -
D gene: -
J gene: TRBJ1-1
CDR3 DNA: TGTGCCAGCAGCCAATACGGGCGCCTTAACACTGAAGCTTTCTTT
CDR3 protein: CASSQYGRLNTEAFF

V gene: TRBV7-9
clone size: -
D gene: -
J gene: TRBJ2-7
CDR3 DNA: TGTGCCAGCAGACAGGGCCATCAGGAGCAGTACTTC
CDR3 protein: CASRQGHQEQYF

V gene: TRBV5-1
clone size: -
D gene: TRBD2
J gene: TRBJ2-3
CDR3 DNA: TGCGCCAGCAGCAGGTTAGCGGGAGGGCCGACAGATACGCAGTATTTT
CDR3 protein: CASSRLAGGPTDTQYF

V gene: TRBV24-1
clone size: -
D gene: TRBD2
J gene: TRBJ2-5
CDR3 DNA: TGTGCCACCAGTGATCCTCAGCGGGGACAAGAGACCCAGTACTTC
CDR3 protein: CATSDPQRGQETQYF

V gene: TRBV9
clone size: -
D gene: TRBD2
J gene: TRBJ2-1
CDR3 DNA: TGTGCCAGCAGCCTCGGGACTAGCTACTACAATGAGCAGTTCTTC
CDR3 protein: CASSLGTSYYNEQFF

V gene: TRBV6-5
clone size: once
D gene: TRBD1
J gene: TRBJ1-1
CDR3 DNA: TGTGCCAGCAGTTATCACAGGGGGGGTCTTAACACTGAAGCTTTCTTT
CDR3 protein: CASSYHRGGLNTEAFF

V gene: TRBV18
clone size: -
D gene: -
J gene: TRBJ2-3
CDR3 DNA: TGTGCCAGCTCACCACCGTCTAGGGATACGCAGTATTTT
CDR3 protein: CASSPPSRDTQYF

V gene: TRBV27
clone size: -
D gene: TRBD1
J gene: TRBJ1-5
CDR3 DNA: TGTGCCAGCAACACCACAGGGGCGTGGGACAATCAGCCCCAGCATTTT
CDR3 protein: CASNTTGAWDNQPQHF

V gene: TRBV28
clone size: -
D gene: -
J gene: TRBJ1-1
CDR3 DNA: TGTGCCACGACGACGAACACTGAAGCTTTCTTT
CDR3 protein: CATTTNTEAFF

V gene: TRBV28
clone size: -
D gene: TRBD2
J gene: TRBJ2-1
CDR3 DNA: TGTGCCAGCAGTTTCCCTAGCGGGACCCCCAATGAGCAGTTCTTC
CDR3 protein: CASSFPSGTPNEQFF

V gene: TRBV24-1
clone size: -
D gene: -
J gene: TRBJ2-1
CDR3 DNA: TGTGCCACCAGTGACTTGCATCGGAACAATGAGCAGTTCTTC
CDR3 protein: CATSDLHRNNEQFF

V gene: TRBV9
clone size: -
D gene: TRBD2
J gene: TRBJ2-7
CDR3 DNA: TGTGCCAGCAGCGTGGGTATAGCGGGAGGGCCGTACGAGCAGTACTTC
CDR3 protein: CASSVGIAGGPYEQYF

V gene: TRBV7-9
clone size: -
D gene: -
J gene: TRBJ1-3
CDR3 DNA: TGTGCCAGCAGCCGCCTCGACTATATCGGAAACACCATATATTTT
CDR3 protein: CASSRLDYIGNTIYF

V gene: TRBV18
clone size: -
D gene: TRBD1
J gene: TRBJ2-7
CDR3 DNA: TGTGCCAGCTCGCCGGGACAGGGGGGTTCCTACGAGCAGTACTTC
CDR3 protein: CASSPGQGGSYEQYF

V gene: TRBV6-5
clone size: once
D gene: -
J gene: TRBJ2-2
CDR3 DNA: TGTGCCAGCACGGGGCTAACGAACACCGGGGAGCTGTTTTTT
CDR3 protein: CASTGLTNTGELFF

V gene: TRBV29-1
clone size: -
D gene: -
J gene: TRBJ1-1
CDR3 DNA: TGCAGCGTGAGGACAGCTCCGGGGGCCGAAGCTTTCTTT
CDR3 protein: CSVRTAPGAEAFF

V gene: TRBV6-1
clone size: -
D gene: -
J gene: TRBJ1-1
CDR3 DNA: TGTGCCAGCAGTGAACCAGGGGTTATTGCTGAAGCTTTCTTT
CDR3 protein: CASSEPGVIAEAFF

V gene: TRBV5-6
clone size: -
D gene: -
J gene: TRBJ2-7
CDR3 DNA: TGTGCCAGCAGCTTGGAACAGGGCTACGAGCAGTACTTC
CDR3 protein: CASSLEQGYEQYF

V gene: TRBV21-1
clone size: -
D gene: -
J gene: TRBJ1-4
CDR3 DNA: TGTGCCAGCTGCCTCTCACGGGACAGGGCTGAAAAACTGTTTTTT
CDR3 protein: CASCLSRDRAEKLFF

V gene: TRBV4-2
clone size: -
D gene: TRBD1
J gene: TRBJ2-5
CDR3 DNA: TGTGCCAGCAGCCAGGGCGACAGGGGTGGAGAGACCCAGTACTTC
CDR3 protein: CASSQGDRGGETQYF

V gene: TRBV4-1
clone size: -
D gene: TRBD1
J gene: TRBJ1-4
CDR3 DNA: TGCGCCAGCAGCCAAACCGGGACAGGGGATGAAAAACTGTTTTTT
CDR3 protein: CASSQTGTGDEKLFF

V gene: TRBV10-3
clone size: -
D gene: TRBD1
J gene: TRBJ2-6
CDR3 DNA: TGTGCCATCACCCCGGGACAGGGATCTGGGGCCAACGTCCTGACTTTC
CDR3 protein: CAITPGQGSGANVLTF

V gene: TRBV30
clone size: -
D gene: -
J gene: TRBJ2-1
CDR3 DNA: TGTGCCTGGAGTGCCCCTGGGGGTCCTCAGTTCTTC
CDR3 protein: CAWSAPGGPQFF

V gene: TRBV19
clone size: -
D gene: -
J gene: TRBJ1-6
CDR3 DNA: TGTGCCAGTGGGACCGAAAGTAATTCACCCCTCCACTTT
CDR3 protein: CASGTESNSPLHF

V gene: TRBV11-2
clone size: -
D gene: -
J gene: TRBJ1-5
CDR3 DNA: TGTGCCAGCAGCTTGGAAGGTTATAGCAATCAGCCCCAGCATTTT
CDR3 protein: CASSLEGYSNQPQHF

V gene: TRBV5-1
clone size: -
D gene: TRBD1
J gene: TRBJ1-2
CDR3 DNA: TGCGCCAGCAGGCGAACAGGGGAGGGTCCTAACTATGGCTACACCTTC
CDR3 protein: CASRRTGEGPNYGYTF

V gene: TRBV7-9
clone size: -
D gene: TRBD1
J gene: TRBJ2-2
CDR3 DNA: TGTGCCAGCAGAAAACGGGACAGCACCGGGGAGCTGTTTTTT
CDR3 protein: CASRKRDSTGELFF

V gene: TRBV6-6
clone size: -
D gene: -
J gene: TRBJ1-6
CDR3 DNA: TGTGCCAGCGACAACACGCGGCAGGGCAATTCACCCCTCCACTTT
CDR3 protein: CASDNTRQGNSPLHF

V gene: TRBV6-5
clone size: -
D gene: TRBD1
J gene: TRBJ1-2
CDR3 DNA: TGTGCCAGCACGAAACAGGGGGCGCGTTACGGCTACACCTTC
CDR3 protein: CASTKQGARYGYTF

V gene: TRBV19
clone size: -
D gene: TRBD1
J gene: TRBJ2-7
CDR3 DNA: TGTGCCAGTAGTCCCCCGGACAGGGTCCCCTACGAGCAGTACTTC
CDR3 protein: CASSPPDRVPYEQYF

V gene: TRBV4-1
clone size: once
D gene: -
J gene: TRBJ2-1
CDR3 DNA: TGCGCCAGCAGCCAAGAACTGGCGGCGTATGAGCAGTTCTTC
CDR3 protein: CASSQELAAYEQFF

V gene: TRBV7-9
clone size: -
D gene: -
J gene: TRBJ2-6
CDR3 DNA: TGTGCCAGCAGCTATCTGATAGGGGTGACCTCTGGGGCCAACGTCCTGACTTTC
CDR3 protein: CASSYLIGVTSGANVLTF

V gene: TRBV5-1
clone size: -
D gene: TRBD1
J gene: TRBJ1-1
CDR3 DNA: TGCGCCAGCAGCTGGAAGAGACCGGGACAGGGGGCGGTGGCTTTCTTT
CDR3 protein: CASSWKRPGQGAVAFF

V gene: TRBV27
clone size: -
D gene: TRBD2
J gene: TRBJ2-1
CDR3 DNA: TGTGCCAGCATTCTAAGGGTCTCGGAAGGGAGACTAGCGGGTCACCCCTCCTACAATGAGCAGTTCTTC
CDR3 protein: CASILRVSEGRLAGHPSYNEQFF

V gene: TRBV2
clone size: -
D gene: -
J gene: TRBJ2-2
CDR3 DNA: TGTGCCAGCAGGACCCTGACCACCACCGGGGAGCTGTTTTTT
CDR3 protein: CASRTLTTTGELFF

V gene: TRBV18
clone size: -
D gene: TRBD1
J gene: TRBJ1-4
CDR3 DNA: TGTGCCAGCTCACCCCCGACAGGGGATGCAACTAATGAAAAACTGTTTTTT
CDR3 protein: CASSPPTGDATNEKLFF

V gene: TRBV11-2
clone size: -
D gene: TRBD1
J gene: TRBJ1-1
CDR3 DNA: TGTGCCAGCAGCCCGCCGACAGGGGGGAACACTGAAGCTTTCTTT
CDR3 protein: CASSPPTGGNTEAFF

V gene: TRBV24-1
clone size: -
D gene: -
J gene: TRBJ1-1
CDR3 DNA: TGTGCCACCAGTGATCCGGCCTCTTATGACGGGGCTTTCTTT
CDR3 protein: CATSDPASYDGAFF

V gene: TRBV28
clone size: -
D gene: TRBD1
J gene: TRBJ1-5
CDR3 DNA: TGTGCCAGCTTTAGCCCGGGGACAGGGGGTAACCAGCCCCAGCATTTT
CDR3 protein: CASFSPGTGGNQPQHF

V gene: TRBV7-9
clone size: -
D gene: -
J gene: TRBJ2-6
CDR3 DNA: TGTGCCAGCAGCCGACCTCAGGGGACTGGGGCCAACGTCCTGACTTTC
CDR3 protein: CASSRPQGTGANVLTF

V gene: TRBV2
clone size: -
D gene: -
J gene: TRBJ2-1
CDR3 DNA: TGTGCCAGCAGGGGACTCCTCAGCTCCTACAATGAGCAGTTCTTC
CDR3 protein: CASRGLLSSYNEQFF

V gene: TRBV12-3/TRBV12-4
clone size: -
D gene: -
J gene: TRBJ2-7
CDR3 DNA: TGTGCCAGCAGTTTACCGGCAGCGAAGCAGTACTTC
CDR3 protein: CASSLPAAKQYF

V gene: TRBV6-1
clone size: -
D gene: -
J gene: TRBJ2-1
CDR3 DNA: TGTGCCAGCAGTGAATCCTGGGGCCTGGGGCACAATGAGCAGTTCTTC
CDR3 protein: CASSESWGLGHNEQFF